This paragraph covers one T cell receptor (beta chain) sequence. TCRdb re-derived calls from the RT-PCR reads in MiXCR, one entry per CDR3 protein. The table lists about 680,000 distinct CDR3 sequences, 14% of them singletons, with about 3.6% in the top ten. Trimming took off 5 bases at V and 5 bases at J, with 18 bases between the two ends. This CDR3 has 15 residues. The germline V gene encodes CDR1 SGHTA and CDR2 FQGNSA. The sample was memory CD4+ T cells from blood. The chain links TRBV7-2 to TRBJ2-5; a possible D gene is TRBD2 (5 bases). The clonotype was recovered from a female donor in good health, serving as a healthy control. For the CDR3, the DNA is TGTGCCAGCAGCACTAAACGGACGGGCGGGGAGACCCAGTACTTC. Translated: CASSTKRTGGETQYF.